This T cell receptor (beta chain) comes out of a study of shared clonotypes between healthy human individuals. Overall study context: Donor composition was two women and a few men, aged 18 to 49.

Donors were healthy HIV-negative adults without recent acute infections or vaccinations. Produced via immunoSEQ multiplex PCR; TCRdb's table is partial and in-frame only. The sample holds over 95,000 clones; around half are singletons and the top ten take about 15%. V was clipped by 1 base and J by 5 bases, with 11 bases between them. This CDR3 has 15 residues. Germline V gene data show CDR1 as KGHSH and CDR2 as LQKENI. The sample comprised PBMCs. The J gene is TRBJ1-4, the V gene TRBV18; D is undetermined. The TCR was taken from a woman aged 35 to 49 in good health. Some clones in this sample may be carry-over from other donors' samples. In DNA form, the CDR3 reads TGTGCCAGCTCACCACAGGGAGGAGGAAATGAAAAACTGTTTTTT. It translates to CASSPQGGGNEKLFF.